The 27 T cell receptor beta chains in this list originate from one sample, sequenced in a study of tumor-infiltrating lymphocytes in localized non-small cell lung cancer. Produced via immunoSEQ multiplex PCR; TCRdb's table is partial and in-frame only. The sample has 9,900 or so clones; approximately 72% are singletons. Sequencing was done on a sample of uninvolved lung tissue not adjacent to the tumor. The receptors here all came from a human donor with non-small cell lung cancer.

This chain joins TRBV4-3 and TRBJ2-3; 8 bases align to TRBD2. CDR1 is LGHNA and CDR2 is YSLEER in the germline V gene. Losses at the gene ends were 0 bases for V and 5 bases for J; bases not matched to a gene: 4. CDR3 length: 15 residues. The CDR3 spells CASSQDSGEGDTQYF. In nucleotides, the CDR3 is TGCGCCAGCAGCCAAGATAGCGGGGAGGGAGATACGCAGTATTTT.

This chain uses TRBV6-6 with TRBJ1-2, with unresolved D. The V and J ends lost 4 bases and 2 bases respectively, with 8 bases between them. Germline V gene sequence: CDR1 MNHNY, CDR2 SVGAGI (reference sequence). This CDR3 region has 13 residues. The CDR3 nucleotides read TGTGCCAGCAGTTTTCAGGCCAACTATGGCTACACCTTC. Its protein is CASSFQANYGYTF.

This clone was detected a few times. The V gene is TRBV7-2, the J gene TRBJ1-1; D unclear. The germline V gene encodes CDR1 SGHTA and CDR2 FQGNSA. Trimming removed 0 bases at V and 4 bases at J, with 12 bases between. CDR3 length: 15 residues. The CDR3 protein is CASSLAGGGSTEAFF. In DNA form, the CDR3 reads TGTGCCAGCAGCTTAGCGGGAGGAGGGAGCACTGAAGCTTTCTTT.

In its sample, this clone was seen a few times. The chain has TRBV15 and TRBJ2-1; possibly TRBD2 for D (6 bases). Germline V gene sequence: CDR1 LNHNV, CDR2 YYDKDF (reference sequence). This CDR3 contains 15 residues. V was pared by 1 base and J by 5 bases, with 12 bases between. The CDR3 loop is CATSRGGLGDNEQFF. The CDR3 DNA is TGTGCCACCAGCAGAGGGGGACTGGGGGACAATGAGCAGTTCTTC.

The gene calls are TRBV7-2 and TRBJ1-5, with D unclear. Trimming left V 5 bases short and J 6 bases short, with 20 bases between. The CDR3 has 16 amino acids. Germline loops: CDR1 SGHTA, CDR2 FQGNSA. The CDR3 DNA reads as TGTGCCAGCAGCAGGGAGGCAAGGGAGGTGGGTCAGCCCCAGCATTTT. It yields the protein CASSREAREVGQPQHF.

The gene calls are TRBV28 and TRBJ1-1; D call uncertain. The germline V gene encodes CDR1 MDHEN and CDR2 SYDVKM. This CDR3 has 11 amino acids. V lost 6 bases to trimming and J lost 5 bases, with 7 bases between them. In nucleotides, the CDR3 is TGTGCCAGCAGAGGAATGACTGAAGCTTTCTTT. Translation: CASRGMTEAFF.

The J gene is TRBJ1-4, the V gene TRBV5-1; TRBD1 aligns across 9 bases. The CDR3 sequence is 14 residues long. Germline CDR1 and CDR2: SGHRS and YFSETQ. J was trimmed by 8 bases and V by 4 bases; bases with no gene match: 6. CDR3 in amino acids: CASSQGQGYEKLFF. CDR3 nucleotide sequence: TGCGCCAGCAGCCAGGGACAGGGTTACGAAAAACTGTTTTTT.

The chain links TRBV9 to TRBJ2-3; maybe TRBD1 (5 bases). The CDR3 is 14 amino acids. The V end was cut by 1 base, the J end by 4 bases, with 10 bases between. Looked up from germline, CDR1 is SGDLS and CDR2 is YYNGEE. The CDR3 here is CASSVQGRADTQYF. CDR3 in DNA: TGTGCCAGCAGCGTACAGGGTCGGGCAGATACGCAGTATTTT.

The chain uses TRBV2 and TRBJ2-7, with a possible D match to TRBD2 (6 bases). Germline CDR1 reads SNHLY; CDR2 reads FYNNEI. V was shortened by 6 bases and J by 4 bases, with 7 bases between the two germline ends. The CDR3 consists of 11 residues. CDR3 loop: CASSGGYEQYF. The CDR3, as DNA: TGTGCCAGCAGCGGGGGATACGAGCAGTACTTC.

The chain has TRBV5-1 and TRBJ1-5; 9 bases line up with TRBD1. The CDR3 totals 15 residues. The germline V gene has CDR1 SGHRS and CDR2 YFSETQ. V trimming: 3 bases; J trimming: 3 bases; junction bases outside the gene matches: 4. The CDR3 region has the DNA TGCGCCAGCAGCTCCGGGGACAGGGACAATCAGCCCCAGCATTTT. It codes for CASSSGDRDNQPQHF.

The genes are TRBV20-1 and TRBJ2-7; D uncertain. The CDR3 covers 10 residues. Germline V gene sequence: CDR1 DFQATT, CDR2 SNEGSKA (reference sequence). Trimming took 4 bases from V and 5 from J, leaving 6 bases between them. In nucleotides, the CDR3 is TGCAGTGCTACCTTGCACGAGCAGTACTTC. Translating it yields CSATLHEQYF.

The J gene is TRBJ2-5, the V gene TRBV5-6, with TRBD2 as a possible D gene (7 bases). Trimming stripped 4 bases from V and 3 bases from J, with 16 bases between. The length of the CDR3 is 15 residues. Germline assignment: CDR1 SGHDT and CDR2 YYEEEE. DNA of the CDR3: TGTGCCAGCAGCGCGGCCGGGGGGCGTGAAGAGACCCAGTACTTC. It translates to CASSAAGGREETQYF.

This clone has more than one count but fewer than ten. This rearrangement joins TRBV6-5 to TRBJ2-7; 8 bases line up with TRBD1. CDR3 length: 14 residues. J was trimmed by 6 bases and V by 2 bases; bases with no gene match: 6. Germline values: CDR1 MNHEY, CDR2 SVGAGI. The chain's CDR3 is CASSYTRDRGEQYF. In nucleotides, the CDR3 is TGTGCCAGCAGTTACACTAGAGACAGGGGCGAGCAGTACTTC.

This rearrangement joins TRBV25-1 to TRBJ2-5; D is possibly TRBD1 or TRBD2 (5 bases each). The V end lost 7 bases, the J end lost 4 bases, and 10 bases lay between the germline ends. Germline V gene lookup returns CDR1 MGHDK and CDR2 SYGVNS. CDR3 length equals 12 residues. CDR3 sequence: CASMRGGETQYF. CDR3 nucleotide sequence: TGTGCCAGCATGAGGGGCGGAGAGACCCAGTACTTC. Full variable domain (outside the CDR3, taken from reference TRBV25-1 and TRBJ2-5): EADIYQTPRYLVIGTGKKITLECSQTMGHDKMYWYQQDPGMELHLIHYSYGVNSTEKGDLSSESTVSRIRTEHFPLTLESARPSHTSQYLCASMRGGETQYFGPGTRLLVL.

The V and J genes are TRBV7-9 and TRBJ2-1, with TRBD2 matching over 11 bases. The germline V gene has CDR1 SEHNR and CDR2 FQNEAQ (reference sequence). The CDR3 contains 18 residues. V dropped 5 bases and J dropped 5; count of bases not matched to a gene: 14. This CDR3 reads CASSGVTSGSPWDNEQFF. The CDR3 region has the DNA TGTGCCAGCAGCGGAGTCACTAGCGGGAGCCCGTGGGACAATGAGCAGTTCTTC. Supplemented by reference TRBV7-9 and TRBJ2-1, the full variable domain reads DTGVSQNPRHKITKRGQNVTFRCDPISEHNRLYWYRQTLGQGPEFLTYFQNEAQLEKSRLLSDRFSAERPKGSFSTLEIQRTEQGDSAMYLCASSGVTSGSPWDNEQFFGPGTRLTVL.

This clone is classed as medium-sized (0.01 to 0.1%). The chain has TRBV5-1 and TRBJ1-1, with unresolved D. Germline CDR1 reads SGHRS; CDR2 reads YFSETQ. V lost 3 bases and J 3 bases, leaving 3 bases between the germline ends. This CDR3 region has 11 residues. CDR3 amino acids: CASSSYTEAFF. For the CDR3, the DNA is TGCGCCAGCAGCTCATACACTGAAGCTTTCTTT.

The gene calls are TRBV6-5 and TRBJ2-7; 8 positions agree with TRBD2. Germline V gene data show CDR1 as MNHEY and CDR2 as SVGAGI. CDR3 length: 13 residues. V lost 7 bases, J lost 4 bases, and 6 bases stayed unmatched. The chain's CDR3 is CASMAGGAYEQYF. CDR3 DNA sequence: TGTGCCAGCATGGCCGGGGGGGCATACGAGCAGTACTTC.

The chain has TRBV7-3 and TRBJ2-5; the match to TRBD2 covers 9 bases. V gave up 2 bases and J gave up 5 bases; unmatched junction bases: 9. The CDR3 has 16 residues. Germline CDR1 and CDR2: SGHTA and FQGTGA. The CDR3 coding sequence is TGTGCCAGCAGCTTACGCCCGGGCCTAGCGGGGGAGACCCAGTACTTC. Its translation: CASSLRPGLAGETQYF. The variable domain in full, completed from reference TRBV7-3 and TRBJ2-5, reads GAGVSQTPSNKVTEKGKYVELRCDPISGHTALYWYRQSLGQGPEFLIYFQGTGAADDSGLPNDRFFAVRPEGSVSTLKIQRTERGDSAVYLCASSLRPGLAGETQYFGPGTRLLVL.

This rearrangement joins TRBV7-2 to TRBJ2-5; D unresolved. The CDR3 is made up of 15 amino acids. Germline V gene lookup returns CDR1 SGHTA and CDR2 FQGNSA. The V end was cut by 3 bases, the J end by 1 base, with 12 bases between. CDR3 in amino acids: CASSFKGPSQETQYF. The DNA for the CDR3 is TGTGCCAGCAGCTTTAAGGGCCCGAGCCAAGAGACCCAGTACTTC.

This clone was detected only once. The rearrangement joins TRBV7-9 to TRBJ2-7, with 10 bases lining up with TRBD1. The germline V gene encodes CDR1 SEHNR and CDR2 FQNEAQ (reference sequence). J lost 6 bases, V lost 3 bases, and 14 bases had no gene match. CDR3 length: 17 residues. CDR3 residues: CASSFHRDRGFLLEQYF. The CDR3 DNA reads as TGTGCCAGCAGCTTTCATCGGGACAGGGGTTTCCTTCTCGAGCAGTACTTC.

Only a few counts were recorded for this clone. This chain connects TRBV7-2 to TRBJ2-3, with a possible D match to TRBD2 (6 bases). Trimming took 4 bases from V and 0 from J, leaving 11 bases between them. Germline values: CDR1 SGHTA, CDR2 FQGNSA. The CDR3 consists of 15 residues. The CDR3 here is CASSSGGYSTDTQYF. In nucleotides, the CDR3 is TGTGCCAGCAGCTCTGGGGGGTATAGCACAGATACGCAGTATTTT.

V gene TRBV29-1 combines with J gene TRBJ2-5, with 11 nucleotides matching TRBD2. The CDR3 contains 14 residues. V was pared by 2 bases and J by 5 bases, with 4 bases of the junction left unmatched. The germline gives CDR1 SQVTM, CDR2 ANQGSEA. In DNA form, the CDR3 reads TGCAGCGTTGAACCACTAGCGGGGGTTGAGACCCAGTACTTC. Residues: CSVEPLAGVETQYF. Complete variable domain (other parts from reference TRBV29-1 and TRBJ2-5): SAVISQKPSRDICQRGTSLTIQCQVDSQVTMMFWYRQQPGQSLTLIATANQGSEATYESGFVIDKFPISRPNLTFSTLTVSNMSPEDSSIYLCSVEPLAGVETQYFGPGTRLLVL.

The CDR3 loop reads CASSPPQTGTAKETQYF. The CDR3, as DNA: TGTGCCAGCAGCCCACCTCAAACCGGGACAGCTAAAGAGACCCAGTACTTC. This chain uses TRBV7-2 with TRBJ2-5; 7 positions agree with TRBD1. The CDR3 is made up of 17 amino acids. Germline-derived CDR1 and CDR2 are SGHTA and FQGNSA. The V gene end was trimmed by 5 bases and the J gene end by 3 bases; junction bases not matched to a gene: 15.

V gene TRBV28 combines with J gene TRBJ2-5; D gene ambiguous. TRBJ2-7 explains the end of the DNA better; the J call may be wrong. This CDR3 contains 14 residues. Germline V gene data show CDR1 as MDHEN and CDR2 as SYDVKM. The CDR3 nucleotides read TGTGCCAGCAGTACCCGACGGGCCGCCTACGAGCAGTACTTC. Translating gives CASSTRRAAYEQYF.

The V and J genes are TRBV19 and TRBJ1-1, with D perhaps TRBD1 (5 bases). The CDR3 covers 14 residues. Deletions cut 3 bases from V and 1 base from J, with 9 bases between. CDR1 is LNHDA and CDR2 is SQIVND in the germline V gene (reference sequence). The CDR3 loop is CASSIQGGNTEAFF. The CDR3, as DNA: TGTGCCAGTAGTATCCAGGGAGGGAACACTGAAGCTTTCTTT.

This chain joins TRBV6-4 and TRBJ1-2; D is unresolved. The length of the CDR3 is 15 residues. V lost 0 bases to trimming and J lost 0 bases, with 8 bases between them. CDR1 and CDR2 (germline): MRHNA, SNTAGT. The DNA of the CDR3 is TGTGCCAGCAGTGACTCAAAGAGCGCTAACTATGGCTACACCTTC. Translated: CASSDSKSANYGYTF.

The J gene is TRBJ2-1, the V gene TRBV6-1, with D tentatively TRBD2 (6 bases). The CDR3 extends over 17 amino acids. The germline CDR1 and CDR2 sequences are MNHNS and SASEGT. Trimming took off 4 bases at V and 2 bases at J, with 18 bases between the two ends. The CDR3, as DNA: TGTGCCAGCAGTGGATCAACCGGGACTGGCACCTACAATGAGCAGTTCTTC. It translates to CASSGSTGTGTYNEQFF.